This TCR beta chain was recorded in a study of blood T cell repertoires in COVID-19. On the study more broadly: T cells, B-cell-depleted T cells, or PBMCs supplied cDNA or gDNA.

This clone was counted only a few times. Repertoires were generated with immunoSEQ multiplex PCR, while TCRdb's copy carries only in-frame clones and drops some. The sample includes some 160,000 clones, approximately 91% of them seen just once. The CDR3 extends over 16 amino acids. The germline V gene has CDR1 KGHSH and CDR2 LQKENI. The J segment lost 3 bases and the V segment lost 1 base, leaving 4 bases of the junction unmatched. This chain links TRBV18 with TRBJ2-1; 9 bases align to TRBD2. The material sequenced was peripheral blood. This receptor was obtained from a man aged 18-30 years with acute or convalescent COVID-19. The CDR3 loop reads CASSPRSTSGYNEQFF. CDR3 DNA: TGTGCCAGCTCACCACGATCGACTAGCGGCTACAATGAGCAGTTCTTC.